One sample yielded the 32 T cell receptor beta chains listed below, sequenced in a study of T cells after yellow fever vaccination. TCRdb independently ran MiXCR on the 5' RACE reads; one entry per CDR3 protein. The sample shows a few hundred thousand distinct CDR3 sequences, 8.7% of them seen only once. The sequencing used PBMCs, collected on the day of the first yellow fever vaccination. These receptors were obtained from a man between 18 and 35 years old who received the YFV17D yellow fever vaccine.

This clonotype has more than one count but fewer than ten. The rearrangement joins TRBV25-1 to TRBJ2-5, with TRBD1 as a possible D gene (7 bases). The germline V gene has CDR1 MGHDK and CDR2 SYGVNS. V lost 0 bases and J lost 3, with 11 bases in between. This CDR3 is 15 amino acids long. The CDR3 loop reads CASSEYQGGEETQYF. In DNA form, the CDR3 reads TGTGCCAGCAGTGAATATCAGGGGGGAGAAGAGACCCAGTACTTC. Looking up the rest from reference TRBV25-1 and TRBJ2-5 gives the full variable domain: EADIYQTPRYLVIGTGKKITLECSQTMGHDKMYWYQQDPGMELHLIHYSYGVNSTEKGDLSSESTVSRIRTEHFPLTLESARPSHTSQYLCASSEYQGGEETQYFGPGTRLLVL.

CDR3 amino acids: CASSLNEGVTTEAFF. DNA for the CDR3: TGTGCCAGCAGCTTGAATGAGGGAGTAACCACTGAAGCTTTCTTT. The chain is built from TRBV7-6 and TRBJ1-1, with unresolved D. This CDR3 comprises 15 residues. The V end was cut by 3 bases, the J end by 4 bases, with 15 bases between. Germline V gene lookup returns CDR1 SGHVS and CDR2 FNYEAQ.

This clonotype has a count of ten or more. This sequence joins TRBV12-3 or TRBV12-4 and TRBJ1-4, with 7 bases fitting TRBD1. The CDR3 sequence is 15 residues long. The V and J ends lost 4 bases and 0 bases, in that order; junction bases with no gene match: 2. Here the CDR3 reads CASSSQGATNEKLFF. The CDR3 nucleotides read TGTGCCAGCAGTTCGCAGGGGGCAACTAATGAAAAACTGTTTTTT.

The rearrangement uses TRBV5-1 and TRBJ1-5, with no clear D. Trimming stripped 0 bases from V and 9 bases from J, with 10 bases between. The CDR3 is 13 residues long. Germline CDR1 and CDR2: SGHRS and YFSETQ. In nucleotides, the CDR3 is TGCGCCAGCAGCTTGGAGGCAGGCCGGCCCCAGCATTTT. It yields the protein CASSLEAGRPQHF.

This clonotype occurred many times. The chain joins TRBV28 to TRBJ1-1; a weak D match, TRBD1 (5 bases). The germline gives CDR1 MDHEN, CDR2 SYDVKM. This CDR3 spans 15 amino acids. Trimming removed 6 bases from V and 5 bases from J, with 19 bases in between. The CDR3 is CASRTPSQGWTEAFF. In DNA form, the CDR3 reads TGTGCCAGCAGAACGCCGAGTCAGGGCTGGACTGAAGCTTTCTTT.

This chain uses TRBV7-8 with TRBJ2-1; D is perhaps TRBD1 (7 bases). The CDR3 has 14 residues. CDR1 and CDR2 from the germline V gene are SGHVS and FQNEAQ. The germline V and J ends were trimmed by 5 bases and 9 bases, with 17 bases remaining between them. This CDR3 is CASSATQGGGEQFF. Here the CDR3 DNA reads TGTGCCAGCAGCGCAACTCAGGGGGGTGGTGAGCAGTTCTTC.

In this sample, this clonotype turned up many times. This chain connects TRBV5-1 to TRBJ1-5; maybe TRBD1 (5 bases). Per the germline V gene, CDR1 is SGHRS and CDR2 is YFSETQ. The CDR3 is made up of 14 amino acids. Trimming cost V 7 bases and J 2 bases, with 13 bases left between them. Here the CDR3 reads CASPHRTGNQPQHF. For the CDR3, the DNA is TGCGCCAGCCCCCACAGGACTGGCAATCAGCCCCAGCATTTT.

This clonotype was found many times. V and J are TRBV4-3 and TRBJ1-4, with D perhaps matching TRBD1 (6 bases). V lost 0 bases and J lost 5, with 13 bases in between. This CDR3 has 16 residues. Germline CDR1 LGHNA, CDR2 YSLEER. The CDR3 loop is CASSQDRQVGNEKLFF. CDR3 coding DNA: TGCGCCAGCAGCCAAGATCGACAGGTCGGGAATGAAAAACTGTTTTTT.

The chain joins TRBV5-6 to TRBJ1-1, with D perhaps TRBD1 (5 bases). The CDR3 covers 12 residues. Germline V gene lookup returns CDR1 SGHDT and CDR2 YYEEEE. The V gene lost 9 bases and the J gene lost 8 bases, with 17 bases spanning the gap. CDR3 in DNA: TGTGCCATGAGCCCCGGGAGGGGCGAAGCTTTCTTT. Translating gives CAMSPGRGEAFF.

This clonotype has a handful of counts. The V gene is TRBV10-2, the J gene TRBJ2-7; D is ambiguous. V was trimmed by 3 bases and J by 3 bases, leaving 3 bases between them. The CDR3 contains 11 residues. Looked up from germline, CDR1 is WSHSY and CDR2 is SAAADI. CDR3 sequence (DNA): TGCGCCAGCAGTGATCTCTACGAGCAGTACTTC. Its translation: CASSDLYEQYF.

This clonotype appeared many times. The rearrangement joins TRBV29-1 to TRBJ1-2, with a possible D match to TRBD1 (5 bases). This CDR3 has 13 amino acids. The V gene's germline CDR1 is SQVTM and CDR2 ANQGSEA. Trimming removed 3 bases at V and 8 bases at J, with 16 bases between. The chain's CDR3 is CSVDGAGRGGYTF. The CDR3 DNA sequence: TGCAGCGTTGACGGGGCAGGGCGTGGGGGCTACACCTTC.

This clonotype was seen more than once but under ten times. The V and J genes are TRBV24-1 and TRBJ2-3; 7 bases match TRBD1. The V segment lost 4 bases and the J segment 0 bases; nucleotides outside the gene matches: 3. The germline V gene encodes CDR1 KGHDR and CDR2 SFDVKD. The CDR3 covers 15 residues. The DNA of the CDR3 is TGTGCCACCAGTGACCCCAGGGGGAGCACAGATACGCAGTATTTT. Translating gives CATSDPRGSTDTQYF.

The chain uses TRBV29-1 and TRBJ2-1, with 7 bases fitting TRBD1. The V and J ends lost 1 base and 4 bases, in that order; junction bases with no gene match: 13. The V gene's germline CDR1 is SQVTM and CDR2 ANQGSEA. This CDR3 contains 17 residues. In DNA, the CDR3 is TGCAGCGTTGAAGGGGAAATAGGGGGCGCCGGTTACAATGAGCAGTTCTTC. Its translation is CSVEGEIGGAGYNEQFF.

Many counts were recorded for this clonotype. The V gene is TRBV29-1, the J gene TRBJ2-7, with D possibly being TRBD2 (5 bases). The length of the CDR3 is 15 residues. Germline V lookup: CDR1 SQVTM, CDR2 ANQGSEA. Trimming pared 4 bases from V and 6 bases from J, leaving 22 bases between. The CDR3 coding sequence is TGCAGCGTTGCGATACGAGGGCCGGTGAGGCTCGAGCAGTACTTC. Protein product: CSVAIRGPVRLEQYF.

This clonotype was counted ten times or more. The chain carries TRBV9 and TRBJ1-2; D is unclear. Germline CDR1 and CDR2: SGDLS and YYNGEE. The CDR3 runs 15 residues. V lost 2 bases and J 2 bases, leaving 13 bases between the germline ends. CDR3 amino acids: CASSVAETVNYGYTF. DNA of the CDR3: TGTGCCAGCAGCGTTGCCGAAACGGTGAACTATGGCTACACCTTC.

The V gene is TRBV5-1, the J gene TRBJ1-1, with a possible D match to TRBD1 (6 bases). V was clipped by 4 bases and J by 0 bases, with 16 bases between them. The germline gives CDR1 SGHRS, CDR2 YFSETQ. The CDR3 has 16 residues. The CDR3 DNA sequence: TGCGCCAGCAGCCCGGGATGGACAGACATGAACACTGAAGCTTTCTTT. Translating it yields CASSPGWTDMNTEAFF. Filled out from reference TRBV5-1 and TRBJ1-1, the complete variable domain reads KAGVTQTPRYLIKTRGQQVTLSCSPISGHRSVSWYQQTPGQGLQFLFEYFSETQRNKGNFPGRFSGRQFSNSRSEMNVSTLELGDSALYLCASSPGWTDMNTEAFFGQGTRLTVV.

The V gene is TRBV18, the J gene TRBJ1-1; D not certain. The CDR3 totals 15 residues. Germline V lookup: CDR1 KGHSH, CDR2 LQKENI. V was trimmed by 0 bases and J by 0 bases, leaving 8 bases between them. In nucleotides, the CDR3 is TGTGCCAGCTCACCACCGTATTCTATGAACACTGAAGCTTTCTTT. Its protein is CASSPPYSMNTEAFF.

This clonotype was counted between two and nine times. V usage is TRBV7-2 and J usage is TRBJ1-6, with 7 positions matching TRBD1. V shed 6 bases and J 5 bases; nucleotides not matched to a gene: 4. CDR1 is SGHTA and CDR2 is FQGNSA in the germline V gene. This CDR3 spans 14 amino acids. The CDR3 loop is CASRWTGDNSPLHF. CDR3 DNA: TGTGCCAGCAGATGGACAGGAGATAATTCACCCCTCCACTTT.

The sample holds a few counts of this clonotype. This chain links TRBV3-1 with TRBJ1-6, with no clear D. Deletions cut 1 base from V and 8 bases from J, with 6 bases between. The CDR3 extends over 13 amino acids. The germline CDR1 and CDR2 sequences are LGHDT and YNNKEL (reference sequence). The CDR3 nucleotides read TGTGCCAGCAGCCAAGGTAGAGATTCACCCCTCCACTTT. It yields the protein CASSQGRDSPLHF.

The genes are TRBV7-2 and TRBJ2-1; D is perhaps TRBD1 (6 bases). The CDR3 runs to 15 residues. V was cut by 4 bases and J by 0 bases, with 10 bases left in between. Germline CDR1 is SGHTA and CDR2 is FQGNSA. As DNA, the CDR3 is TGTGCCAGCAGCTCCAGGGGAAGCTCCTACAATGAGCAGTTCTTC. Its translation: CASSSRGSSYNEQFF.

This clonotype was seen ten or more times. V is TRBV20-1 and J is TRBJ2-5; unclear D gene. Per germline, CDR1 DFQATT and CDR2 SNEGSKA (reference sequence). Trimming took off 3 bases at V and 2 bases at J, with 10 bases between the two ends. CDR3 length: 13 amino acids. CDR3 region: CSASAPPQETQYF. The CDR3 DNA is TGCAGTGCTAGTGCGCCGCCACAAGAGACCCAGTACTTC.

The chain is built from TRBV5-1 and TRBJ1-1; D call uncertain. From germline, CDR1 is SGHRS and CDR2 YFSETQ. CDR3 length: 9 amino acids. V lost 7 bases, J lost 7 bases, and 5 bases lay in between. The CDR3 protein is CASPVEAFF. The CDR3 DNA reads as TGCGCCAGCCCGGTTGAAGCTTTCTTT.

The chain's CDR3 is CASSPPDGIQYF. DNA of the CDR3: TGTGCCAGCTCACCACCGGACGGAATTCAGTACTTC. This chain connects TRBV18 to TRBJ2-4; D remains ambiguous. The CDR3 is 12 residues long. V lost 0 bases and J 10 bases, leaving 7 bases between the germline ends. Germline values: CDR1 KGHSH, CDR2 LQKENI.

This clonotype was seen a few times. The rearrangement uses TRBV6-7 and TRBJ2-5; D not certain. Being an ORF, TRBV6-7 has a function that is uncertain. The germline V and J ends were trimmed by 5 bases and 5 bases, with 12 bases remaining between them. The CDR3 runs 13 residues. The CDR3 DNA sequence: TGTGCCAGCAGTCATTTGGCCTGTGAGACCCAGTACTTC. It encodes CASSHLACETQYF.

This clonotype has a handful of counts. The chain recombines TRBV12-3 or TRBV12-4 with TRBJ2-5, with 7 bases aligning to TRBD1. CDR3 length: 14 amino acids. Trimming removed 6 bases from V and 5 bases from J; junction bases left unmatched: 9. CDR3 coding DNA: TGTGCCAGCAGCTCCGACAGGGTAGGGGAGACCCAGTACTTC. Translating gives CASSSDRVGETQYF.

The V gene is TRBV5-1, the J gene TRBJ2-3, with TRBD2 matching over 15 bases. The V segment lost 4 bases and the J segment 5 bases; nucleotides outside the gene matches: 11. CDR3 length equals 18 residues. The germline CDR1 and CDR2 sequences are SGHRS and YFSETQ. The CDR3 sequence is CASSVGTSGGNQGDTQYF. The CDR3 DNA is TGCGCCAGCAGCGTCGGGACTAGCGGGGGGAATCAGGGAGATACGCAGTATTTT.

This clonotype was observed many times. The V call is TRBV12-3 or TRBV12-4, the J call TRBJ1-2; the D is unclear. Trimming left V 6 bases short and J 4 bases short, with 12 bases between. The CDR3 consists of 13 residues. CDR3 sequence (DNA): TGTGCCAGCAGGGTCCAAGACCCCTATGGCTACACCTTC. As protein: CASRVQDPYGYTF.

A note on this clonotype: Since no conserved phenylalanine or tryptophan closes the CDR3, a read error is the likely cause. The chain links TRBV6-1 to TRBJ2-5; TRBD2 matches at 8 bases. CDR3 size: 17 residues. V gave up 7 bases and J gave up 1 base; unmatched junction bases: 14. Germline V CDR1 and CDR2: MNHNS, SASEGT. CDR3 in DNA: TGTGCCAGCACCACGGGGGGGGTTTGGGTTGTCCAAGAGACCCAGTACTTG. The encoded protein is CASTTGGVWVVQETQYL.

The V call is TRBV7-9, the J call TRBJ2-3; D unresolved. V lost 5 bases to trimming and J lost 2 bases, with 14 bases between them. Germline values: CDR1 SEHNR, CDR2 FQNEAQ (reference sequence). The CDR3 has 15 amino acids. The CDR3 protein is CASSPPGGNTDTQYF. CDR3 DNA: TGTGCCAGCAGCCCTCCAGGCGGTAACACAGATACGCAGTATTTT.

The chain carries TRBV5-1 and TRBJ2-2; maybe TRBD1 (5 bases). Trimming took off 7 bases at V and 5 bases at J, with 18 bases between the two ends. The CDR3 totals 15 residues. Germline V gene lookup returns CDR1 SGHRS and CDR2 YFSETQ. The CDR3 coding sequence is TGCGCCAGCGTTCAGGGCGAATCCGGAACCGGGGAGCTGTTTTTT. It is translated as CASVQGESGTGELFF. The entire variable domain, with the rest obtained from reference TRBV5-1 and TRBJ2-2, is as follows: KAGVTQTPRYLIKTRGQQVTLSCSPISGHRSVSWYQQTPGQGLQFLFEYFSETQRNKGNFPGRFSGRQFSNSRSEMNVSTLELGDSALYLCASVQGESGTGELFFGEGSRLTVL.

This clonotype has a handful of counts. This chain uses TRBV5-1 with TRBJ2-5; D not certain. Germline loops: CDR1 SGHRS, CDR2 YFSETQ. Trimming removed 3 bases at V and 5 bases at J, with 11 bases between. The CDR3 consists of 13 residues. The CDR3 spells CASSSTAPETQYF. CDR3 sequence (DNA): TGCGCCAGCAGCTCAACGGCCCCCGAGACCCAGTACTTC.

This clonotype was observed a few times. The rearrangement links TRBV11-2 to TRBJ2-3; D might be TRBD1 (5 bases). Germline loops: CDR1 SGHAT, CDR2 FQNNGV. The CDR3 runs 13 residues. Trimming stripped 7 bases from V and 0 bases from J, with 8 bases between. The CDR3 DNA reads as TGTGCCAGCAACCCAGGGAGCACAGATACGCAGTATTTT. Protein product: CASNPGSTDTQYF.